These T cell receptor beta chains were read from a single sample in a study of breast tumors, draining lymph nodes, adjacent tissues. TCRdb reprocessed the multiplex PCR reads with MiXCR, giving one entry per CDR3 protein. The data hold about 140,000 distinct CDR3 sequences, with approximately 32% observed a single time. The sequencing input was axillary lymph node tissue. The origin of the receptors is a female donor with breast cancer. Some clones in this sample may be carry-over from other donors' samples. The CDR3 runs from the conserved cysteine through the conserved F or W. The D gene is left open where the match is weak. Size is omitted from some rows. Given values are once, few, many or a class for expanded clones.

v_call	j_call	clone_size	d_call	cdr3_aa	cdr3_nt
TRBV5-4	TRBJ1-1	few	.	CASSPNSPEAFF	TGTGCCAGCAGCCCAAACTCGCCCGAAGCTTTCTTT
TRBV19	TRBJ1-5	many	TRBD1	CASSMGGQAPNQPQHF	TGTGCCAGTAGTATGGGGGGACAGGCCCCCAATCAGCCCCAGCATTTT
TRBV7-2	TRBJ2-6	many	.	CASSLAPGGANVLTF	TGTGCCAGCAGCTTAGCGCCCGGAGGGGCCAACGTCCTGACTTTC
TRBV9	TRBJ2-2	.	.	CASSVARTDAGELFF	TGTGCCAGCAGCGTAGCCCGGACAGATGCCGGGGAGCTGTTTTTT
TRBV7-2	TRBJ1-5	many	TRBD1	CASSLGAGTAFQPQHF	TGTGCCAGCAGCTTAGGGGCCGGGACAGCCTTCCAGCCCCAGCATTTT
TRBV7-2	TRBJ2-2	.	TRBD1	CASSFRDSGAGELVF	TGTGCCAGCAGTTTCCGGGACAGTGGCGCCGGGGAGCTGGTTTTT
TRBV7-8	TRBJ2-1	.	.	CASSLTGAPNNEQFF	TGTGCCAGCAGCTTAACGGGGGCCCCAAACAATGAGCAGTTCTTC
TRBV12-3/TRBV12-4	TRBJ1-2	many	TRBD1	CASSTTGAGGYTF	TGTGCCAGCAGCACGACAGGGGCCGGGGGCTACACCTTC
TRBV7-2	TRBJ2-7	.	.	CASSPLRSQGEQYF	TGTGCCAGCAGCCCCCTGCGGAGCCAGGGCGAGCAGTACTTC
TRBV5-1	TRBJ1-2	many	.	CASSSDGLYGYTF	TGCGCCAGCAGCTCGGACGGACTCTATGGCTACACCTTC
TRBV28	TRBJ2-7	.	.	CASSPQTRGAYEQYF	TGTGCCAGCAGTCCGCAGACAAGAGGGGCCTACGAGCAGTACTTC
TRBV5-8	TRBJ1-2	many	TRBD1	CASSHDRVYGYTF	TGTGCCAGCAGCCACGACAGGGTCTATGGCTACACCTTC
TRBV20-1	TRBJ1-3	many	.	CSARDRVPSSGNTIYF	TGCAGTGCTAGAGACAGGGTACCGAGCTCTGGAAACACCATATATTTT
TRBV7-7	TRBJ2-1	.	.	CASSLMAGASNEQFF	TGTGCTAGCAGCTTAATGGCGGGGGCCAGTAATGAGCAGTTCTTC
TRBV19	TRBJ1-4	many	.	CASETPRTEKLFF	TGTGCCAGTGAAACCCCCAGGACCGAAAAACTGTTTTTT
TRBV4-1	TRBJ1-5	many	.	CASSVEGNQPQHF	TGCGCCAGCAGCGTCGAGGGCAATCAGCCCCAGCATTTT
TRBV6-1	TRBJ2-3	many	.	CASSEIWAHTQYF	TGTGCCAGCAGTGAGATCTGGGCTCATACGCAGTATTTT
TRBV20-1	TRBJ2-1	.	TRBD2	CSAISGGTNEQFF	TGCAGTGCTATCAGCGGGGGGACCAATGAGCAGTTCTTC
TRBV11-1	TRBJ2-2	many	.	CASSSQGANTGELFF	TGTGCCAGCAGCTCCCAGGGAGCGAACACCGGGGAGCTGTTTTTT
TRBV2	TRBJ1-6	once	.	CASREDRQVGGYTFGNSPLHF	.
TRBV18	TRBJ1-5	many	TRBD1	CASSPGTGGLGQPQHF	TGTGCCAGCTCACCCGGGACAGGGGGCTTGGGTCAGCCCCAGCATTTT
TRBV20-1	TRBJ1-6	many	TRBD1	CSARVAGGASRSPLHF	TGCAGTGCTAGAGTCGCAGGGGGTGCCTCGCGTTCACCCCTCCACTTT
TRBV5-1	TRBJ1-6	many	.	CASSPRTQSNNSPLHF	TGCGCCAGCAGCCCAAGGACACAGTCAAATAATTCACCCCTCCACTTT
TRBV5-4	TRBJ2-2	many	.	CASSLFRGAGNTGELFF	TGTGCCAGCAGCTTGTTTCGGGGAGCAGGGAACACCGGGGAGCTGTTTTTT
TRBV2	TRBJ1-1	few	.	CASSERTVGATEAFF	TGTGCCAGCAGTGAACGGACGGTGGGGGCCACTGAAGCTTTCTTT
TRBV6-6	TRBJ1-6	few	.	CASSHPSDGNSPLHF	TGTGCCAGCAGTCACCCCTCGGACGGTAATTCACCCCTCCACTTT
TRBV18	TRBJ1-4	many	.	CASSPRDWDEKLFF	TGTGCCAGCTCACCTCGGGACTGGGATGAAAAACTGTTTTTT
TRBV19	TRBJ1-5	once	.	CASGTRSTQPQHF	TGTGCCAGTGGTACTCGAAGCACTCAGCCCCAGCATTTT
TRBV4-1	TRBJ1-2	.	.	CASSLIVGLGYTF	TGCGCCAGCAGCCTAATTGTGGGGCTAGGCTACACCTTC
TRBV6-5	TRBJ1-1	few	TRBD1	CASTGQGRNTEAFF	TGTGCCAGCACCGGACAGGGCAGGAACACTGAAGCTTTCTTT
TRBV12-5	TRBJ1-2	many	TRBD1	CASGLGTGVHYGYTF	TGTGCTAGTGGTTTAGGGACAGGGGTGCACTATGGCTACACCTTC
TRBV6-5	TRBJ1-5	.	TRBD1	CASSHVAGGGQPQHF	TGTGCCAGCAGTCACGTGGCAGGGGGCGGGCAGCCCCAGCATTTT
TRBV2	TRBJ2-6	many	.	CASRDPGSGANVLTF	TGTGCCAGCAGAGACCCGGGGTCTGGGGCCAACGTCCTGACTTTC
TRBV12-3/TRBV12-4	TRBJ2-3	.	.	CASSSRGGTDTQYF	TGTGCCAGCAGCTCCCGAGGGGGGACGGATACGCAGTATTTT
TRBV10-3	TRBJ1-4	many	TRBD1	CAISRTGSAEKLFF	TGTGCCATCAGTAGGACAGGGTCGGCTGAAAAACTGTTTTTT